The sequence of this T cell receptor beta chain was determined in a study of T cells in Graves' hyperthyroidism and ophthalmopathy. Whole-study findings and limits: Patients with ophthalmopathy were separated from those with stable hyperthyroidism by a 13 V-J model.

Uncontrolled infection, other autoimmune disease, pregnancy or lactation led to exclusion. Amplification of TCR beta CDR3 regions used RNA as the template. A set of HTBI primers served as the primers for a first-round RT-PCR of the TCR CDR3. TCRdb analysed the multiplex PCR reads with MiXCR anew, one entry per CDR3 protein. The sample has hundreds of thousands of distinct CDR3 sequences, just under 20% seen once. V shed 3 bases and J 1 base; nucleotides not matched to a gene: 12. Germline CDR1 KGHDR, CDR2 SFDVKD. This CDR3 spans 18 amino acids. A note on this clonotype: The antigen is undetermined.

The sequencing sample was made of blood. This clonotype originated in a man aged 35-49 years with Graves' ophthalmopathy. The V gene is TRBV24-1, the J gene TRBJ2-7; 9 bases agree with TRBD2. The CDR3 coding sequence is TGTGCCACCAGTGATGGCCTAGCGGGACCTCCTAGGTCCTACGAGCAGTACTTC. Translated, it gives CATSDGLAGPPRSYEQYF.